This record covers a single T cell receptor beta chain. As yet, its antigen is unknown. A read error is possible here, since a much larger clone lies one base away. This sample stems from a study of Graves' ophthalmopathy and Graves' hyperthyroidism. Across the study: In this cohort's terms, stable hyperthyroidism meant no ophthalmopathy by 18 months of follow-up.

TCR beta CDR3 amplification used RNA transcripts. Amplification began with first-round RT-PCR using HTBI primers, then second-round multiplex PCR was performed. Using its own MiXCR run on the multiplex PCR reads, TCRdb lists one record per CDR3 protein. The table lists around 590,000 distinct CDR3 sequences, less than 45% of them singletons. Findings of the study overall: Blood shared most expanded thyroid clonotypes above 0.001 frequency.

The CDR3 spans 13 residues. Germline assignment: CDR1 LGHDT and CDR2 YNNKEL (reference sequence). In this cohort, patients with other autoimmune diseases, uncontrolled infections, pregnancy or lactation were excluded. The sequencing input was peripheral blood or thyroid tissue (not recorded which). The receptor's source is an adult man with Graves' hyperthyroidism. The genes are TRBV3-1 and TRBJ2-7; 9 bases map to TRBD1. CDR3 protein: CVSSQTGGYEQYF. The CDR3 nucleotides are TGTGTCAGCAGCCAGACAGGGGGCTACGAGCAGTACTTC.